Presented here are 21 T cell receptor beta chains from one specimen sequenced in a study of CD8+ T cells in alopecia areata. RNA extraction was followed by reverse transcription into cDNA, which acted as the sequencing template. Assay used: immunoSEQ multiplex PCR; TCRdb lists only in-frame clones, some missing. The sample lists some 120,000 clones, 61% seen once, with around 5.4% in the top ten. Sample treatment: oral pan-JAK inhibitor, 5-10 mg twice daily. This specimen was CD4+ T cells sorted from blood, taken at week 4, from a patient treated with tofacitinib. The receptors shown here come from a human donor with alopecia areata.

This chain uses TRBV6-5 with TRBJ1-1; D uncertain. The CDR3 spans 13 residues. Germline V gene sequence: CDR1 MNHEY, CDR2 SVGAGI. With 0 bases removed from V and 1 base from J, the gap between germline ends came to 3 bases. The DNA of the CDR3 is TGTGCCAGCAGTTACTCTGCGAACACTGAAGCTTTCTTT. It encodes CASSYSANTEAFF.

This chain links TRBV18 with TRBJ1-2; TRBD1 might be the D (5 bases). Per the germline V gene, CDR1 is KGHSH and CDR2 is LQKENI. Trimming removed 4 bases from V and 8 bases from J, with 20 bases in between. The CDR3 length is 15 residues. This CDR3 is CASSLRLGVGDGYTF. DNA of the CDR3: TGTGCCAGCTCACTCCGTTTAGGGGTCGGTGACGGCTACACCTTC.

This sequence joins TRBV2 and TRBJ2-5; 11 bases align to TRBD2. CDR1 and CDR2 from the germline V gene are SNHLY and FYNNEI. The CDR3 is 14 residues long. V lost 4 bases, J lost 4 bases, and 2 bases stayed unmatched. CDR3 protein: CASSVAGGPETQYF. CDR3 in DNA: TGTGCCAGCAGTGTAGCGGGGGGGCCAGAGACCCAGTACTTC.

V gene TRBV29-1 combines with J gene TRBJ2-3; 8 bases match TRBD2. V was pared by 6 bases and J by 3 bases, with 5 bases of the junction left unmatched. Germline V gene sequence: CDR1 SQVTM, CDR2 ANQGSEA. This CDR3 has 13 amino acids. CDR3 coding DNA: TGCAGCGTCGGGACTAGTCAGACAGATACGCAGTATTTT. Translating gives CSVGTSQTDTQYF.

As regards this clone: This CDR3 is also generated by other DNA sequences in the sample. The chain has TRBV5-6 and TRBJ2-7, with D perhaps matching TRBD1 (6 bases). The CDR3 spans 16 residues. The V gene's germline CDR1 is SGHDT and CDR2 YYEEEE. V lost 0 bases to trimming and J lost 4 bases, with 17 bases between them. The CDR3 protein is CASSLAGQGSSYEQYF. In DNA, the CDR3 is TGTGCCAGCAGCTTGGCCGGTCAGGGGTCATCGTACGAGCAGTACTTC.

The genes are TRBV30 and TRBJ2-2, with a tentative D call TRBD1 (6 bases). Trimming shortened V by 3 bases and J by 1 base, and 12 bases separated the two germline ends. Germline V lookup: CDR1 GTSNPN, CDR2 SVGIG (reference sequence). CDR3 size: 15 residues. The CDR3 spells CAWSAGTLNTGELFF. As DNA, the CDR3 is TGTGCCTGGAGCGCCGGGACATTGAACACCGGGGAGCTGTTTTTT.

This clone appeared a few times. CDR3 protein: CASSLGTSTDTQYF. The CDR3 DNA reads as TGCGCCAGCAGCCTCGGGACTAGCACAGATACGCAGTATTTT. The chain joins TRBV4-1 to TRBJ2-3; tentative D call: TRBD2 (6 bases). The CDR3 is 14 residues long. V shed 4 bases and J shed 0 bases, with 8 bases lying between them. The germline V gene has CDR1 MGHRA and CDR2 YSYEKL.

This clone occurred once. The chain recombines TRBV29-1 with TRBJ1-1; weak D call: TRBD1 (5 bases). Germline V gives CDR1 SQVTM, CDR2 ANQGSEA. Trimming left V 6 bases short and J 1 base short, with 12 bases between. The CDR3 sequence is 13 residues long. The CDR3 here is CSVLQASNTEAFF. CDR3 nucleotides: TGCAGCGTCCTACAGGCCTCGAACACTGAAGCTTTCTTT.

The chain couples TRBV29-1 to TRBJ2-3; 7 nucleotides match TRBD1. V shed 4 bases, J shed 3 bases, and the junction held 7 bases outside the gene matches. This CDR3 has 14 amino acids. Per germline, CDR1 SQVTM and CDR2 ANQGSEA. The CDR3 spells CSVVEGTETDTQYF. CDR3 DNA sequence: TGCAGCGTTGTCGAGGGGACAGAGACAGATACGCAGTATTTT.

The V and J genes are TRBV25-1 and TRBJ1-4; the D gene is possibly TRBD1 (6 bases). V was clipped by 5 bases and J by 5 bases, with 15 bases between them. Germline V CDR1 and CDR2: MGHDK, SYGVNS. The CDR3 loop spans 15 amino acids. CDR3 sequence: CASSLQGGGNEKLFF. CDR3 in DNA: TGTGCCAGCAGTCTCCAAGGGGGGGGGAATGAAAAACTGTTTTTT.

This clone was observed a few times. This chain connects TRBV6-5 to TRBJ2-7; 8 bases agree with TRBD1. This CDR3 region has 14 residues. From germline, CDR1 is MNHEY and CDR2 SVGAGI. After removal of 5 bases from V and 2 bases from J, the junction contained 5 bases not matched to a gene. In nucleotides, the CDR3 is TGTGCCAGCAGTCCGGACAGGGTCCCCTACGAGCAGTACTTC. It translates to CASSPDRVPYEQYF.

This clone was counted only a few times. For the CDR3, the DNA is TGCAGCGTTGAAAATGTGCAGACAGATACGCAGTATTTT. It translates to CSVENVQTDTQYF. V is TRBV29-1 and J is TRBJ2-3; D gene unclear. CDR3 length equals 13 residues. The germline V gene encodes CDR1 SQVTM and CDR2 ANQGSEA. Trimming pared 2 bases from V and 3 bases from J, leaving 9 bases between.

Comment on this clone: Other DNA sequences from this sample encode an identical CDR3 as well. The chain couples TRBV4-1 to TRBJ2-4, with 8 positions matching TRBD2. The CDR3 sequence is 16 residues long. Germline V gene lookup returns CDR1 MGHRA and CDR2 YSYEKL. V lost 4 bases, J lost 1 base, and 6 bases stayed unmatched. The CDR3 sequence is CASSPGLAVAKNIQYF. In nucleotides, the CDR3 is TGCGCCAGCAGCCCAGGACTAGCCGTCGCCAAAAACATTCAGTACTTC.

This clone was detected only a few times. The rearrangement joins TRBV4-2 to TRBJ2-3; 12 nucleotides agree with TRBD2. There are 18 residues in the CDR3. Germline V CDR1 and CDR2: LGHNA, YNFKEQ. Germline trimming cut 4 bases from V and 3 bases from J; bases unmatched to any gene: 11. CDR3: CASSPRLAGDPRTDTQYF. CDR3 bases: TGTGCCAGCAGCCCGCGACTAGCGGGGGACCCGCGGACAGATACGCAGTATTTT.

This clone was recorded only once. This chain joins TRBV4-3 and TRBJ2-5; 10 bases match TRBD2. This CDR3 has 17 amino acids. Per germline, CDR1 LGHNA and CDR2 YSLEER. The V gene end was trimmed by 4 bases and the J gene end by 4 bases; junction bases not matched to a gene: 12. CDR3 in DNA: TGCGCCAGCAGCCTAATAGCGGGGGGACCGCTGGGAGAGACCCAGTACTTC. Encoded protein: CASSLIAGGPLGETQYF.

The chain links TRBV5-1 to TRBJ2-5; the D is unclear. The ends were cut back, 4 bases at V and 2 bases at J, with 6 bases in the middle. The CDR3 is 12 residues long. Germline CDR1 reads SGHRS; CDR2 reads YFSETQ. This CDR3 reads CASSGMQETQYF. The CDR3 DNA reads TGCGCCAGCAGCGGGATGCAAGAGACCCAGTACTTC.

About this clone: Other DNA sequences within the sample encode an identical CDR3. V is TRBV25-1 and J is TRBJ2-7; D gene ambiguous. The CDR3 has 11 amino acids. Deletions cut 7 bases from V and 2 bases from J, with 6 bases between. Germline V gene lookup returns CDR1 MGHDK and CDR2 SYGVNS. The CDR3 reads CASMEAYEQYF. In DNA form, the CDR3 reads TGTGCCAGCATGGAAGCCTACGAGCAGTACTTC.

The chain uses TRBV7-2 and TRBJ1-2, with 7 nucleotides matching TRBD1. The CDR3 sequence is 16 residues long. Germline V lookup: CDR1 SGHTA, CDR2 FQGNSA. The trim removed 5 bases at V and 5 bases at J, leaving 14 bases unmatched. The CDR3 here is CASSPRTGAALYGYTF. The CDR3 coding sequence is TGTGCCAGCAGCCCACGAACAGGGGCAGCCCTTTATGGCTACACCTTC. Full variable domain (remainder filled in from reference TRBV7-2 and TRBJ1-2): GAGVSQSPSNKVTEKGKDVELRCDPISGHTALYWYRQSLGQGLEFLIYFQGNSAPDKSGLPSDRFSAERTGGSVSTLTIQRTQQEDSAVYLCASSPRTGAALYGYTFGSGTRLTVV.

In this sample, this clone turned up once. The chain couples TRBV6-1 to TRBJ1-5, with TRBD1 matching 8 bases. The CDR3 extends over 13 amino acids. V was pared by 9 bases and J by 6 bases, with 7 bases of the junction left unmatched. The germline V gene has CDR1 MNHNS and CDR2 SASEGT. The CDR3 DNA reads TGTGCCAGTTCGTCAGGGGGCGGTCAGCCCCAGCATTTT. This sequence encodes CASSSGGGQPQHF.

This clone has just a few counts. The junction does not match germline at one end; this may be a read error. V usage is TRBV9 and J usage is TRBJ1-4; no firm D call. CDR1 SGDLS and CDR2 YYNGEE come from the germline V gene. The CDR3 totals 12 residues. The CDR3 DNA sequence: TGTGCCAGCAGCGCCATGGGCGAAAGACTGTTTTTT. Translation gives CASSAMGERLFF. Full variable domain (rest looked up from reference TRBV9 and TRBJ1-4): DSGVTQTPKHLITATGQRVTLRCSPRSGDLSVYWYQQSLDQGLQFLIQYYNGEERAKGNILERFSAQQFPDLHSELNLSSLELGDSALYFCASSAMGERLFFGSGTQLSVL.

Only a few counts were recorded for this clone. The chain joins TRBV5-1 to TRBJ2-1; no reliable D call. In germline, CDR1 is SGHRS, CDR2 YFSETQ. Trimming removed 0 bases at V and 7 bases at J, with 5 bases between. The CDR3 runs 12 residues. Here the CDR3 reads CASSLGGNEQFF. CDR3 nucleotide sequence: TGCGCCAGCAGCTTGGGGGGTAATGAGCAGTTCTTC. The full variable domain, its missing parts supplied by reference TRBV5-1 and TRBJ2-1, is KAGVTQTPRYLIKTRGQQVTLSCSPISGHRSVSWYQQTPGQGLQFLFEYFSETQRNKGNFPGRFSGRQFSNSRSEMNVSTLELGDSALYLCASSLGGNEQFFGPGTRLTVL.